Each of the 27 T cell receptor beta chains below was sequenced from the same sample in a study of identical twins. A single record per CDR3 protein comes from TCRdb applying MiXCR to the 5' RACE reads. Of hundreds of thousands of distinct CDR3 sequences listed, 12% are singletons. The sample was also reused in another study, on yellow fever vaccine responses in identical twins.

The source material was CD8+ T cells sorted from blood. Source of these receptors: a woman aged 18 to 35 in good health.

CDR3 nucleotide sequence: TGCGCCAGCAGCCAAGCGCAGTTAAACACCGGGGAGCTGTTTTTT. Translating gives CASSQAQLNTGELFF. The chain couples TRBV4-1 to TRBJ2-2; D remains unclear. V was clipped by 1 base and J by 2 bases, with 8 bases between them. The CDR3 sequence is 15 residues long. Per the germline V gene, CDR1 is MGHRA and CDR2 is YSYEKL.

This chain joins TRBV5-6 and TRBJ2-2; D remains ambiguous. Looked up from germline, CDR1 is SGHDT and CDR2 is YYEEEE. The CDR3 contains 16 residues. The germline V and J ends were trimmed by 4 bases and 0 bases, with 13 bases remaining between them. The CDR3 DNA reads as TGTGCCAGCAGCCCGTTTGATCCACCGAACACCGGGGAGCTGTTTTTT. Protein product: CASSPFDPPNTGELFF.

V and J are TRBV6-5 and TRBJ2-7; D gene unclear. The CDR3 has 13 amino acids. Trimming took off 0 bases at V and 5 bases at J, with 8 bases between the two ends. Germline-derived CDR1 and CDR2 are MNHEY and SVGAGI. The CDR3 DNA is TGTGCCAGCAGTTACTCGAAACAGAACGAGCAGTACTTC. Its translation is CASSYSKQNEQYF.

The genes are TRBV2 and TRBJ2-7, with D tentatively TRBD2 (5 bases). Trimming took off 4 bases at V and 3 bases at J, with 10 bases between the two ends. Germline V lookup: CDR1 SNHLY, CDR2 FYNNEI. CDR3 length equals 13 residues. CDR3 sequence (DNA): TGTGCCAGCAGTGTGACTATCATCTACGAGCAGTACGTC. Translation: CASSVTIIYEQYV.

The sample holds a few counts of this clonotype. The V call is TRBV9, the J call TRBJ1-2, with a tentative D call TRBD1 (5 bases). This CDR3 contains 13 residues. From germline, CDR1 is SGDLS and CDR2 YYNGEE. Trimming removed 3 bases at V and 2 bases at J, with 8 bases between. CDR3 DNA sequence: TGTGCCAGCAGCGAGGGACGGAACTATGGCTACACCTTC. It is translated as CASSEGRNYGYTF.

This clonotype was recorded a few times. This sequence joins TRBV27 and TRBJ2-1; weak D call: TRBD2 (5 bases). The CDR3 covers 14 residues. V was shortened by 4 bases and J by 4 bases, with 11 bases between the two germline ends. CDR1 MNHEY and CDR2 SMNVEV come from the germline V gene (reference sequence). The CDR3 sequence is CASSSLGGYNEQFF. The CDR3 DNA is TGTGCCAGCAGTTCCTTGGGCGGGTACAATGAGCAGTTCTTC.

The J gene is TRBJ1-2, the V gene TRBV6-1; 7 nucleotides match TRBD1. In germline, CDR1 is MNHNS, CDR2 SASEGT. Trimming removed 6 bases from V and 7 bases from J; junction bases left unmatched: 11. This CDR3 is 14 amino acids long. As DNA, the CDR3 is TGTGCCAGCAGACCTAGGGGGCGATTTGGTGGCTACACCTTC. This encodes CASRPRGRFGGYTF.

The V gene is TRBV15, the J gene TRBJ2-3, with D perhaps TRBD2 (6 bases). Germline CDR1 is LNHNV and CDR2 is YYDKDF (reference sequence). The CDR3 sequence is 15 residues long. Trimming took 3 bases from V and 5 from J, leaving 15 bases between them. The CDR3 protein is CATSSDRDWVDTQYF. The CDR3 DNA reads as TGTGCCACCAGCAGTGATAGGGACTGGGTAGATACGCAGTATTTT.

The J gene is TRBJ1-5, the V gene TRBV27; possible D gene TRBD1, 5 bases. Trimming pared 8 bases from V and 0 bases from J, leaving 8 bases between. The CDR3 loop spans 13 amino acids. Germline CDR1 and CDR2: MNHEY and SMNVEV (reference sequence). CDR3: CASGAYSNQPQHF. The CDR3 DNA sequence: TGTGCCAGCGGGGCATATAGCAATCAGCCCCAGCATTTT.

In its sample, this clonotype was seen many times. V and J are TRBV15 and TRBJ2-7; D is tentatively TRBD1 or TRBD2 (6 bases each). V was clipped by 0 bases and J by 3 bases, with 9 bases between them. This CDR3 is built from 14 residues. Germline-derived CDR1 and CDR2 are LNHNV and YYDKDF (reference sequence). CDR3 region: CATSRDKGGYEQYF. CDR3 nucleotides: TGTGCCACCAGCAGAGATAAGGGGGGCTACGAGCAGTACTTC. The whole variable domain, filled in from reference TRBV15 and TRBJ2-7, reads DAMVIQNPRYQVTQFGKPVTLSCSQTLNHNVMYWYQQKSSQAPKLLFHYYDKDFNNEADTPDNFQSRRPNTSFCFLDIRSPGLGDTAMYLCATSRDKGGYEQYFGPGTRLTVT.

This rearrangement joins TRBV7-9 to TRBJ2-1; 7 bases map to TRBD1. The CDR3 length is 14 residues. Germline loops: CDR1 SEHNR, CDR2 FQNEAQ (reference sequence). V lost 8 bases and J lost 2; bases outside the gene matches: 6. The CDR3 DNA reads TGTGCCAGCCGACCGACAGGGACCTACAATGAGCAGTTCTTC. Encoded protein: CASRPTGTYNEQFF.

V usage is TRBV28 and J usage is TRBJ2-3; maybe TRBD2 (5 bases). Germline V lookup: CDR1 MDHEN, CDR2 SYDVKM. The CDR3 is made up of 14 amino acids. Trimming removed 4 bases at V and 4 bases at J, with 12 bases between. CDR3 sequence: CASSWASFPDTQYF. The CDR3 nucleotides read TGTGCCAGCAGTTGGGCTAGCTTTCCAGATACGCAGTATTTT.

The V and J genes are TRBV5-8 and TRBJ2-7, with 7 bases fitting TRBD2. CDR1 is SGHTS, CDR2 YDEGEE, per germline. The CDR3 sequence is 13 residues long. J lost 7 bases, V lost 2 bases, and 6 bases had no gene match. CDR3 protein: CASSFGLVEEQYF. CDR3 bases: TGTGCCAGCAGCTTCGGACTAGTTGAAGAGCAGTACTTC.

In its sample, this clonotype was seen a few times. V gene TRBV13 combines with J gene TRBJ1-6, with a tentative D call TRBD1 (5 bases). Germline V gene sequence: CDR1 PRHDT, CDR2 FYEKMQ (reference sequence). The length of the CDR3 is 16 residues. Trimming pared 0 bases from V and 7 bases from J, leaving 13 bases between. The CDR3 nucleotides read TGTGCCAGCAGCTTAGGCAGCGGGGGGAAAAATTCACCCCTCCACTTT. This encodes CASSLGSGGKNSPLHF.

This clonotype was observed at least ten times. In DNA form, the CDR3 reads TGTGCCAGCAGCCCCTCAGGTATCTACGAGCAGTACTTC. Translation gives CASSPSGIYEQYF. This chain uses TRBV12-3 or TRBV12-4 with TRBJ2-7; D is ambiguous. The germline V and J ends were trimmed by 6 bases and 3 bases, with 12 bases remaining between them. The CDR3 totals 13 residues.

About this clonotype itself: At one of its ends the junction is not consistent with the germline gene, which may arise from a read error. The J gene is TRBJ2-5, the V gene TRBV12-3 or TRBV12-4; 9 bases line up with TRBD1. The length of the CDR3 is 14 residues. CDR3 protein: CSSSRGTGWETQYF. The CDR3 nucleotides read TGTTCCAGCAGCCGAGGGACAGGGTGGGAGACCCAGTACTTC.

The V gene is TRBV19, the J gene TRBJ1-5; D gene ambiguous. The germline V and J ends were trimmed by 3 bases and 2 bases, with 8 bases remaining between them. CDR1 and CDR2 from the germline V gene are LNHDA and SQIVND (reference sequence). CDR3 length: 14 amino acids. CDR3 in amino acids: CASSIGIGNQPQHF. The CDR3 DNA reads TGTGCCAGTAGTATCGGGATCGGCAATCAGCCCCAGCATTTT.

This clonotype has more than one count but fewer than ten. The chain employs TRBV7-8 and TRBJ2-2, with D possibly matching TRBD2 (5 bases). Between the trimmed V and J ends, which lost 1 base and 7 bases, there was a span of 13 bases. The CDR3 length is 15 residues. Germline values: CDR1 SGHVS, CDR2 FQNEAQ. The CDR3, as DNA: TGTGCCAGCAGCTTAGGTGCGCCGGGGATCGGGGAGCTGTTTTTT. Its translation is CASSLGAPGIGELFF. Filled out from reference TRBV7-8 and TRBJ2-2, the complete variable domain reads GAGVSQSPRYKVAKRGQDVALRCDPISGHVSLFWYQQALGQGPEFLTYFQNEAQLDKSGLPSDRFFAERPEGSVSTLKIQRTQQEDSAVYLCASSLGAPGIGELFFGEGSRLTVL.

V is TRBV9 and J is TRBJ1-2; D perhaps matches TRBD1 (5 bases). Germline V gene data show CDR1 as SGDLS and CDR2 as YYNGEE. The CDR3 sequence is 17 residues long. Trimming took off 0 bases at V and 6 bases at J, with 21 bases between the two ends. DNA of the CDR3: TGTGCCAGCAGCGTAGTGGGTGGGGCGCCGGGTGTGAATGGCTACACCTTC. Residues: CASSVVGGAPGVNGYTF.

V gene TRBV11-2 combines with J gene TRBJ2-7, with D perhaps matching TRBD1 (6 bases). The CDR3 has 15 amino acids. Trimming pared 5 bases from V and 2 bases from J, leaving 16 bases between. The germline CDR1 and CDR2 sequences are SGHAT and FQNNGV. The CDR3 region has the DNA TGTGCCAGCAGCCCAGGGGCAGGACTGGCCTACGAGCAGTACTTC. Protein: CASSPGAGLAYEQYF.

This clonotype was counted ten times or more. This chain links TRBV9 with TRBJ2-1; D remains unclear. Trimming took off 3 bases at V and 4 bases at J, with 14 bases between the two ends. This CDR3 has 15 residues. Germline CDR1 and CDR2: SGDLS and YYNGEE. DNA of the CDR3: TGTGCCAGCAGCGGCCCGGTGGGCGCGTACAATGAGCAGTTCTTC. This translates into CASSGPVGAYNEQFF.

The chain uses TRBV27 and TRBJ2-2; 8 nucleotides match TRBD1. CDR1 and CDR2 (germline): MNHEY, SMNVEV (reference sequence). V trimming: 4 bases; J trimming: 3 bases; junction bases outside the gene matches: 4. This CDR3 is 15 amino acids long. The CDR3 region has the DNA TGTGCCAGCAGTTCCCCAGGGGGCTACACCGGGGAGCTGTTTTTT. Protein product: CASSSPGGYTGELFF.

The CDR3 here is CASSTGIKQFF. The CDR3 nucleotides are TGTGCCAGTAGTACAGGGATTAAGCAGTTCTTC. This rearrangement joins TRBV19 to TRBJ2-1, with D possibly matching TRBD1 (5 bases). CDR3 size: 11 residues. Trimming took off 4 bases at V and 11 bases at J, with 9 bases between the two ends. Germline CDR1 reads LNHDA; CDR2 reads SQIVND (reference sequence).

This clonotype was seen ten or more times. This sequence joins TRBV14 and TRBJ2-3; tentatively, D is TRBD2 (5 bases). Trimming took off 1 base at V and 5 bases at J, with 16 bases between the two ends. Germline CDR1 SGHDN, CDR2 FVKESK. This CDR3 region has 16 residues. The CDR3 reads CASSQGAAARGDTQYF. DNA for the CDR3: TGTGCCAGCAGCCAAGGGGCGGCGGCACGGGGAGATACGCAGTATTTT.

V usage is TRBV6-4 and J usage is TRBJ2-3; 9 bases match TRBD2. The CDR3 has 17 residues. Trimming at V came to 3 bases and at J to 5 bases, leaving 12 bases not matched to a gene. Germline assignment: CDR1 MRHNA and CDR2 SNTAGT. The CDR3 DNA reads TGTGCCAGCAGTGAAACAGCGGGGGGCGCCTCGAAAGATACGCAGTATTTT. Protein product: CASSETAGGASKDTQYF.

V is TRBV5-5 and J is TRBJ2-1; D unclear. Trimming shortened V by 2 bases and J by 10 bases, and 10 bases separated the two germline ends. Germline assignment: CDR1 SGHKS and CDR2 YYEKEE (reference sequence). The CDR3 contains 12 residues. CDR3 sequence (DNA): TGTGCCAGCAGCTTAACCGGGCTAGAGCAGTTCTTC. It encodes CASSLTGLEQFF. Full variable domain (rest looked up from reference TRBV5-5 and TRBJ2-1): DAGVTQSPTHLIKTRGQQVTLRCSPISGHKSVSWYQQVLGQGPQFIFQYYEKEERGRGNFPDRFSARQFPNYSSELNVNALLLGDSALYLCASSLTGLEQFFGPGTRLTVL.

This clonotype has a handful of counts. V gene TRBV6-5 combines with J gene TRBJ2-1, with D possibly being TRBD1 or TRBD2 (6 bases each). Deletions cut 2 bases from V and 7 bases from J, with 12 bases between. Germline V CDR1 and CDR2: MNHEY, SVGAGI. CDR3 length equals 14 residues. CDR3 nucleotides: TGTGCCAGCAGTTACCGCGGGACACTTAATGAGCAGTTCTTC. It is translated as CASSYRGTLNEQFF.